This T cell receptor (beta chain) appears in the sequencing data of a study of blood T cells in healthy people across ages. Sample-barcoded 5' priming and a J-beta primer mix drove a second PCR of roughly 7 to 11 cycles. A single record per CDR3 protein comes from TCRdb applying MiXCR to the 5' RACE reads. Found here are approximately 830,000 distinct CDR3 sequences, about 62% of them singletons; the top ten hold about 30%. The CDR3 consists of 15 residues. Germline trimming cut 3 bases from V and 0 bases from J; bases unmatched to any gene: 4. Every donor provided approximately 10 milliliters of peripheral blood. The extraction recovered at least 6 micrograms of total RNA per sample.

This sequence was found in a man aged 25-45 years in good health. The chain links TRBV12-3 or TRBV12-4 to TRBJ2-5; TRBD2 aligns across 7 bases. Specimen: blood. CDR3 protein: CASSFDGGYQETQYF. The DNA of the CDR3 is TGTGCCAGCAGTTTTGACGGGGGGTACCAAGAGACCCAGTACTTC.